A selection of T cell receptor beta chains follows, all from one sample in a study of spatial heterogeneity in lung cancer. Via MiXCR, TCRdb re-called the 5' RACE reads, giving one row per CDR3 protein. Altogether roughly 82,000 distinct CDR3 sequences are present, around 13% being singletons, with the ten largest covering about 4.5%. The sequencing here drew on PBMCs, taken at surgery. Every receptor here comes from a male donor with early-stage non-small cell lung cancer. The CDR3 runs from the conserved cysteine through the conserved F or W. Each record gives: clone size, D gene, V gene, J gene, CDR3 protein, CDR3 DNA. A D gene is named only where the DNA matches it firmly. A clone size is listed for some rows: how often the clone was seen (once, few, many), or a class if it is expanded.

few,TRBD1,TRBV11-2,TRBJ1-2,CASSLTGDYGYTF,TGTGCCAGCAGCTTGACAGGGGACTATGGCTACACCTTC
few,TRBD2,TRBV5-1,TRBJ2-1,CASSPLAGAHNEQFF,TGCGCCAGCAGCCCCCTGGCGGGAGCCCACAATGAGCAGTTCTTC
NA,TRBD1,TRBV19,TRBJ1-5,CASSDRDREWGKQPQHF,TGTGCCAGTAGTGACCGGGACAGAGAGTGGGGTAAACAGCCCCAGCATTTT
few,NA,TRBV5-6,TRBJ1-1,CASSLPRGLTMNTEAFF,TGTGCCAGCAGCTTGCCCAGGGGCCTAACGATGAACACTGAAGCTTTCTTT
few,NA,TRBV15,TRBJ1-1,CATSRDVAVGTEAFF,TGTGCCACCAGCAGAGATGTCGCAGTAGGCACTGAAGCTTTCTTT
NA,TRBD1,TRBV5-1,TRBJ2-6,CASSLTPGQGNSGANVLTF,TGCGCCAGCAGCTTGACGCCGGGACAGGGTAACTCTGGGGCCAACGTCCTGACTTTC
NA,NA,TRBV11-2,TRBJ2-3,CASSFSPPDTQYF,TGTGCCAGCAGCTTTTCCCCCCCAGATACGCAGTATTTT
few,TRBD1,TRBV10-3,TRBJ2-5,CAISEGDRDTQYF,TGTGCCATCAGTGAGGGAGACAGGGATACCCAGTACTTC
few,NA,TRBV21-1,TRBJ2-1,CASSKLAGGPRENEQFF,TGTGCCAGCAGCAAACTAGCGGGGGGGCCTAGAGAGAATGAGCAGTTCTTC
NA,NA,TRBV20-1,TRBJ2-3,CSALGPMGEDTQYF,TGCAGTGCCTTGGGCCCTATGGGCGAAGATACGCAGTATTTT
many,TRBD1,TRBV7-9,TRBJ1-5,CASSLGGGGNQPQHF,TGTGCCAGCAGCTTAGGAGGGGGCGGCAATCAGCCCCAGCATTTT
few,NA,TRBV7-9,TRBJ1-3,CASSPSSSGNTIYF,TGTGCCAGCAGCCCGTCCTCCTCTGGAAACACCATATATTTT
many,NA,TRBV25-1,TRBJ1-4,CASRRDSSEKLFF,TGTGCCAGCAGGAGGGACTCATCTGAAAAACTGTTTTTT
NA,TRBD1,TRBV27,TRBJ1-6,CASSLEDRGSSPLHF,TGTGCCAGCAGTTTAGAAGACAGGGGAAGTTCACCCCTCCACTTT
many,NA,TRBV2,TRBJ2-5,CASSPGLPETQYF,TGTGCCAGCAGTCCGGGCCTCCCGGAGACCCAGTACTTC
few,NA,TRBV12-3/TRBV12-4,TRBJ2-2,CASISGLLGTGELFF,TGTGCCAGCATTTCCGGGTTACTGGGCACCGGGGAGCTGTTTTTT
NA,TRBD2,TRBV28,TRBJ2-3,CASSISGGARDTQYF,TGTGCCAGCAGTATTAGCGGGGGGGCCAGAGATACGCAGTATTTT
few,NA,TRBV10-3,TRBJ2-5,CAISESRGQPETQYF,TGTGCCATCAGTGAGTCAAGAGGACAACCGGAGACCCAGTACTTC
NA,TRBD2,TRBV7-7,TRBJ2-1,CASSPLAGSSYNEQFF,TGTGCCAGCAGCCCGCTAGCGGGGTCCTCGTACAATGAGCAGTTCTTC
many,TRBD2,TRBV7-9,TRBJ2-3,CASSGGLAGAGTDTQYF,TGTGCCAGCAGCGGCGGACTAGCGGGAGCCGGCACAGATACGCAGTATTTT
NA,NA,TRBV5-1,TRBJ2-3,CASSPPWGERTDTQYF,TGCGCCAGCAGCCCTCCGTGGGGAGAACGTACAGATACGCAGTATTTT